These 28 T cell receptor beta chains were all obtained from the same sample, sequenced in a study of graft-versus-host responses after intestinal transplantation. The protocol was immunoSEQ multiplex PCR, while the TCRdb copy is restricted to in-frame clones and leaves out a portion. The sample records about 88,000 clones, 91% being singletons. The antigens for these receptors are not known. The source was unstimulated CD4+ T cells sorted from spleen or lymph node cells, collected before transplant. The receptors stem from a human donor who was the organ donor for an intestinal transplant.

This rearrangement joins TRBV12-5 to TRBJ1-1; a weak D match, TRBD1 (5 bases). V was cut by 2 bases and J by 6 bases, with 10 bases left in between. The CDR3 contains 13 residues. Germline V gene sequence: CDR1 LGHNT, CDR2 FRNRAP. The CDR3 spells CASGLYRTSEAFF. CDR3 nucleotides: TGTGCTAGTGGTTTGTATCGGACATCTGAAGCTTTCTTT.

The chain couples TRBV28 to TRBJ1-1; D gene unclear. This CDR3 is 13 amino acids long. V was shortened by 6 bases and J by 1 base, with 9 bases between the two germline ends. CDR1 and CDR2 from the germline V gene are MDHEN and SYDVKM. CDR3 sequence: CASSLAGNTEAFF. The CDR3, as DNA: TGTGCCAGCAGCCTTGCCGGGAACACTGAAGCTTTCTTT.

The rearrangement uses TRBV19 and TRBJ1-2, with TRBD1 identical over 7 bases. Germline lookup yields CDR1 LNHDA and CDR2 SQIVND (reference sequence). The CDR3 is 12 residues long. V lost 7 bases, J lost 8 bases, and 7 bases stayed unmatched. CDR3 sequence reads: CASTRTGAGYTF. CDR3 in DNA: TGTGCCAGTACTAGAACAGGGGCGGGCTACACCTTC.

Here the CDR3 DNA reads TGTGCCAGCAGCTCTGGACTAGTACAAGAGACCCAGTACTTC. Protein product: CASSSGLVQETQYF. The chain has TRBV5-6 and TRBJ2-5; 7 positions agree with TRBD2. V lost 3 bases to trimming and J lost 2 bases; unmatched junction nucleotides: 4. The CDR3 runs to 14 residues. Germline CDR1 and CDR2: SGHDT and YYEEEE. Full variable domain (outside the CDR3, taken from reference TRBV5-6 and TRBJ2-5): DAGVTQSPTHLIKTRGQQVTLRCSPKSGHDTVSWYQQALGQGPQFIFQYYEEEERQRGNFPDRFSGHQFPNYSSELNVNALLLGDSALYLCASSSGLVQETQYFGPGTRLLVL.

The gene calls are TRBV5-1 and TRBJ2-5; 11 nucleotides align to TRBD2. The CDR3 sequence is 14 residues long. V was clipped by 5 bases and J by 8 bases; unmatched bases: 8. In germline, CDR1 is SGHRS, CDR2 YFSETQ. This CDR3 reads CASRPGTSGLTQYF. For the CDR3, the DNA is TGCGCCAGCAGACCCGGGACTAGCGGACTAACCCAGTACTTC.

This clone came up once. The V gene is TRBV7-2, the J gene TRBJ2-3; 8 bases agree with TRBD2. Germline V gene data show CDR1 as SGHTA and CDR2 as FQGNSA. This CDR3 spans 14 amino acids. V was clipped by 6 bases and J by 6 bases; unmatched bases: 8. CDR3 nucleotide sequence: TGTGCCAGCAGAAAAAGCGGGAGTCCCGATACGCAGTATTTT. This codes for CASRKSGSPDTQYF.

This chain uses TRBV19 with TRBJ2-3; a weak D match, TRBD2 (7 bases). The V and J ends lost 6 bases and 2 bases respectively, with 12 bases between them. Germline lookup yields CDR1 LNHDA and CDR2 SQIVND (reference sequence). The CDR3 totals 14 residues. CDR3 protein: CASRLGGLTDTQYF. The CDR3 DNA sequence: TGTGCCAGTAGACTGGGGGGGCTCACAGATACGCAGTATTTT.

The chain links TRBV29-1 to TRBJ2-7, with a weak D call TRBD2 (5 bases). This CDR3 is built from 11 residues. The V end was cut by 7 bases, the J end by 1 base, with 8 bases between. Germline CDR1 SQVTM, CDR2 ANQGSEA. CDR3 DNA: TGCAGCGGCCGAGGGTCCTACGAGCAGTACTTC. This gives the protein CSGRGSYEQYF.

This rearrangement joins TRBV5-6 to TRBJ2-7; 8 bases are a match to TRBD1. J lost 3 bases, V lost 3 bases, and 8 bases had no gene match. Germline loops: CDR1 SGHDT, CDR2 YYEEEE. The length of the CDR3 is 15 residues. The chain's CDR3 is CASSSTGALIYEQYF. The DNA of the CDR3 is TGTGCCAGCAGCTCGACAGGGGCGCTGATCTACGAGCAGTACTTC.

The chain recombines TRBV5-1 with TRBJ2-3, with a tentative D call TRBD2 (5 bases). CDR3 size: 14 residues. Germline CDR1 SGHRS, CDR2 YFSETQ. V shed 4 bases and J shed 0 bases, with 9 bases lying between them. The CDR3 sequence: CASSPGVSTDTQYF. The DNA of the CDR3 is TGCGCCAGCAGCCCCGGGGTTAGCACAGATACGCAGTATTTT.

This clone was seen a few times. The chain joins TRBV10-3 to TRBJ1-2; D remains unclear. The CDR3 runs to 14 residues. V lost 0 bases, J lost 0 bases, and 5 bases lay in between. CDR1 is ENHRY, CDR2 SYGVKD, per germline. The CDR3 nucleotides read TGTGCCATCAGTGAGTCCGGAGCTAACTATGGCTACACCTTC. Its protein product is CAISESGANYGYTF.

V usage is TRBV9 and J usage is TRBJ2-7, with D unresolved. Germline V CDR1 and CDR2: SGDLS, YYNGEE. CDR3 size: 18 residues. V was shortened by 0 bases and J by 0 bases, with 19 bases between the two germline ends. CDR3 region: CASSVGTSPSPSSYEQYF. The DNA of the CDR3 is TGTGCCAGCAGCGTAGGAACCTCACCCTCACCTAGCTCCTACGAGCAGTACTTC.

This rearrangement joins TRBV11-3 to TRBJ2-2, with D tentatively TRBD1 (6 bases). CDR3 length: 16 amino acids. The V end lost 5 bases, the J end lost 0 bases, and 13 bases lay between the germline ends. Germline values: CDR1 SGHNT, CDR2 YENEEA. Here the CDR3 reads CASSPGQIANTGELFF. The CDR3 coding sequence is TGTGCCAGCAGCCCCGGACAGATCGCGAACACCGGGGAGCTGTTTTTT.

The chain employs TRBV10-3 and TRBJ2-1; possibly TRBD2 for D (6 bases). Trimming shortened V by 5 bases and J by 12 bases, and 14 bases separated the two germline ends. CDR1 and CDR2 from the germline V gene are ENHRY and SYGVKD. The CDR3 consists of 12 residues. CDR3 sequence: CAISKFLGGQFF. CDR3 in DNA: TGTGCCATCAGTAAATTCTTGGGGGGGCAGTTCTTC.

The V and J genes are TRBV5-4 and TRBJ2-7; TRBD1 aligns across 7 bases. Losses at the gene ends were 4 bases for V and 2 bases for J; bases not matched to a gene: 6. Per germline, CDR1 SGHNT and CDR2 YYREEE (reference sequence). The CDR3 is 14 amino acids. The CDR3 region is CASSRQGIAYEQYF. The DNA for the CDR3 is TGTGCCAGCAGCCGACAGGGAATCGCCTACGAGCAGTACTTC.

The chain's CDR3 is CASSSVLSGNTIYF. The CDR3 DNA is TGTGCCAGCAGTTCCGTTCTCTCTGGAAACACCATATATTTT. The chain uses TRBV28 and TRBJ1-3; D remains ambiguous. The ends were cut back, 4 bases at V and 0 bases at J, with 7 bases in the middle. CDR3 length: 14 residues. Per germline, CDR1 MDHEN and CDR2 SYDVKM.

This clone showed up just once. The gene calls are TRBV15 and TRBJ1-1, with TRBD1 identical over 8 bases. V gave up 2 bases and J gave up 0 bases; unmatched junction bases: 8. Germline V gene sequence: CDR1 LNHNV, CDR2 YYDKDF (reference sequence). This CDR3 region has 17 residues. CDR3 DNA sequence: TGTGCCACCAGCAGACAGAGGACAGGGAATCTGAACACTGAAGCTTTCTTT. Translation gives CATSRQRTGNLNTEAFF. The entire variable domain, with the rest obtained from reference TRBV15 and TRBJ1-1, is as follows: DAMVIQNPRYQVTQFGKPVTLSCSQTLNHNVMYWYQQKSSQAPKLLFHYYDKDFNNEADTPDNFQSRRPNTSFCFLDIRSPGLGDTAMYLCATSRQRTGNLNTEAFFGQGTRLTVV.

The CDR3 loop is CASSPRLAGSYEQYF. The CDR3 DNA sequence: TGTGCCAGCTCCCCCCGACTAGCAGGGTCCTACGAGCAGTACTTC. This rearrangement joins TRBV18 to TRBJ2-7, with 7 bases matching TRBD2. CDR3 size: 15 residues. Germline V lookup: CDR1 KGHSH, CDR2 LQKENI. V shed 6 bases and J 1 base; nucleotides not matched to a gene: 9.

The CDR3 coding sequence is TGTGCCAGCAGTCCCCACCAGGGGTATGGCTACACCTTC. It is translated as CASSPHQGYGYTF. The genes are TRBV6-5 and TRBJ1-2; D is perhaps TRBD1 (6 bases). V was shortened by 5 bases and J by 5 bases, with 12 bases between the two germline ends. The CDR3 has 13 residues. Germline V gene data show CDR1 as MNHEY and CDR2 as SVGAGI.

V and J are TRBV19 and TRBJ2-7; 7 nucleotides align to TRBD2. This CDR3 is built from 14 residues. With 6 bases clipped from V and 4 bases from J, the junction kept 9 bases outside the gene matches. Per the germline V gene, CDR1 is LNHDA and CDR2 is SQIVND (reference sequence). Here the CDR3 reads CASSAGERYYEQYF. CDR3 DNA sequence: TGTGCCAGTAGCGCGGGGGAGAGGTATTACGAGCAGTACTTC.

The rearrangement uses TRBV29-1 and TRBJ2-3; possibly TRBD2 for D (5 bases). Germline CDR1 reads SQVTM; CDR2 reads ANQGSEA. The ends were cut back, 5 bases at V and 5 bases at J, with 20 bases in the middle. This CDR3 has 15 amino acids. CDR3 residues: CSVNLMVGSIDTQYF. The CDR3 DNA reads TGCAGCGTTAACCTAATGGTGGGGAGTATAGATACGCAGTATTTT.

This clone was observed once. This chain connects TRBV4-1 to TRBJ2-7; TRBD1 aligns across 7 bases. Trimming cost V 3 bases and J 1 base; bases outside gene matches: 6. The germline V gene encodes CDR1 MGHRA and CDR2 YSYEKL. This CDR3 has 15 residues. The CDR3 nucleotides are TGCGCCAGCAGCCAGACAGGGCCACATTCCTACGAGCAGTACTTC. This encodes CASSQTGPHSYEQYF.

The V and J genes are TRBV9 and TRBJ1-1; 7 nucleotides match TRBD1. This CDR3 is built from 13 residues. V was clipped by 2 bases and J by 3 bases; unmatched bases: 1. Germline V gene data show CDR1 as SGDLS and CDR2 as YYNGEE. The CDR3 sequence: CASSVQGDTEAFF. In DNA form, the CDR3 reads TGTGCCAGCAGCGTCCAGGGGGACACTGAAGCTTTCTTT.

This chain connects TRBV5-1 to TRBJ2-2; unclear D gene. The germline gives CDR1 SGHRS, CDR2 YFSETQ. This CDR3 is 17 amino acids long. The V end was cut by 6 bases, the J end by 2 bases, with 20 bases between. The CDR3 region is CASTRNLQVLNTGELFF. CDR3 sequence (DNA): TGCGCCAGCACCCGCAACTTGCAAGTATTAAACACCGGGGAGCTGTTTTTT. The full variable domain, with the rest looked up from reference TRBV5-1 and TRBJ2-2, is KAGVTQTPRYLIKTRGQQVTLSCSPISGHRSVSWYQQTPGQGLQFLFEYFSETQRNKGNFPGRFSGRQFSNSRSEMNVSTLELGDSALYLCASTRNLQVLNTGELFFGEGSRLTVL.

The chain uses TRBV25-1 and TRBJ1-3, with 9 bases fitting TRBD1. There are 14 residues in the CDR3. Germline V CDR1 and CDR2: MGHDK, SYGVNS. Trimming at V came to 6 bases and at J to 4 bases, leaving 4 bases not matched to a gene. The CDR3 loop reads CASRGQGLGNTIYF. The CDR3 DNA reads TGTGCCAGCAGGGGACAGGGCTTGGGAAACACCATATATTTT.

Remarks on this clone: Its ends do not fully match the called genes, so a read error is possible. This chain uses TRBV5-4 with TRBJ2-2, with D hard to call. The V gene's germline CDR1 is SGHNT and CDR2 YYREEE (reference sequence). CDR3 size: 14 residues. In DNA form, the CDR3 reads TGTGCCAGCAGCTTCTCTACTAACACGGGGGAGCTGTTTTTT. This gives the protein CASSFSTNTGELFF.

The V gene is TRBV30, the J gene TRBJ2-5, with 15 bases matching TRBD2. Germline CDR1 is GTSNPN and CDR2 is SVGIG (reference sequence). Trimming took 2 bases from V and 7 from J; bases not matched to a gene: 11. CDR3 length equals 17 residues. The CDR3 spells CAWSRGLAGGSRATQYF. The CDR3 DNA sequence: TGTGCCTGGAGTCGAGGACTAGCGGGGGGGTCCCGGGCGACCCAGTACTTC.

A single count supports this clone. V usage is TRBV5-1 and J usage is TRBJ2-7; TRBD1 aligns across 7 bases. CDR3 size: 14 residues. With V trimmed by 5 bases and J by 2 bases, 7 bases remained unmatched. CDR1 is SGHRS and CDR2 is YFSETQ in the germline V gene. CDR3 amino acids: CASSRTGLAYEQYF. The DNA for the CDR3 is TGCGCCAGCAGTAGGACAGGCTTGGCCTACGAGCAGTACTTC.